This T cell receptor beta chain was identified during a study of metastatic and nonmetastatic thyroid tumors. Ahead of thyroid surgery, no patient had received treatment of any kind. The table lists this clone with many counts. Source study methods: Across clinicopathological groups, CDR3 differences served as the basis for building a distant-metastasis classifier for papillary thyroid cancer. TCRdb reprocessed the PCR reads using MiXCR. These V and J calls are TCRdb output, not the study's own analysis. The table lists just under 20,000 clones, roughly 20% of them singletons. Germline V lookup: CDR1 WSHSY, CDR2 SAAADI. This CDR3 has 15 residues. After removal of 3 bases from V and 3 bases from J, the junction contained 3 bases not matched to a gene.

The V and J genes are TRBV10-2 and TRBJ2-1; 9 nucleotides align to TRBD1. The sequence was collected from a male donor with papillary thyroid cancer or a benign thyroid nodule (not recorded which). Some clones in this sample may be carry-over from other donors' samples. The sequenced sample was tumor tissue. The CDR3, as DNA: TGCGCCAGCAGTGAAGGGACAGGGAACTACAATGAGCAGTTCTTC. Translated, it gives CASSEGTGNYNEQFF.